A selection of T cell receptor beta chains follows, all from one sample in a study of T cell repertoires in cytomegalovirus infection. Each CDR3 protein is one row after TCRdb ran MiXCR on the reads. The sample lists about 920,000 distinct CDR3 sequences, roughly 30% occurring once. These receptors have no known antigen. Sequences were derived from cultured CD8+ T cells from PBMCs, sampled from culture after CMV antigen stimulation. The receptors stem from a human donor in good health (CMV status not recorded). Some clones in this sample may be carry-over from other donors' samples. CDR3s include the opening cysteine and the closing phenylalanine or tryptophan. The order of the fields is J gene, V gene, CDR3 protein.

j_call: TRBJ2-3
v_call: TRBV7-9
cdr3_aa: CASSSRQGKASTDTQYF

j_call: TRBJ1-2
v_call: TRBV20-1
cdr3_aa: CSARDLWTGGREDGYTF

j_call: TRBJ2-2
v_call: TRBV28
cdr3_aa: CASSSGRTEVYTGELFF

j_call: TRBJ2-3
v_call: TRBV6-6
cdr3_aa: CAISGGADTQYF

j_call: TRBJ1-6
v_call: TRBV6-5
cdr3_aa: CASTVAYNSPLHF

j_call: TRBJ2-5
v_call: TRBV14
cdr3_aa: CASSQESGYQETQYF

j_call: TRBJ2-1
v_call: TRBV4-1
cdr3_aa: CASSSREKGYNEQFF

j_call: TRBJ2-2
v_call: TRBV6-5
cdr3_aa: CASSYSGPNTGELFF

j_call: TRBJ2-5
v_call: TRBV12-3/TRBV12-4
cdr3_aa: CTSSLLAGLQETQYF

j_call: TRBJ1-2
v_call: TRBV6-5
cdr3_aa: CASWGAGSGYGYTF

j_call: TRBJ2-1
v_call: TRBV6-6
cdr3_aa: CASSYSTARGGLGEQFF

j_call: TRBJ1-2
v_call: TRBV6-5
cdr3_aa: CASSFTGVDYGYTF

j_call: TRBJ2-1
v_call: TRBV7-6
cdr3_aa: CASSPRGGQGTSEQFF

j_call: TRBJ2-3
v_call: TRBV7-9
cdr3_aa: CASSRLAYQSTDTQYF

j_call: TRBJ2-4
v_call: TRBV2
cdr3_aa: CASSDGAGAIAKNIQYF

j_call: TRBJ1-1
v_call: TRBV5-6
cdr3_aa: CASSSGTGYAEAFF

j_call: TRBJ2-7
v_call: TRBV4-1
cdr3_aa: CASSQELGGLRYEQYF

j_call: TRBJ2-1
v_call: TRBV6-2/TRBV6-3
cdr3_aa: CASSRDRGRNEQFF

j_call: TRBJ1-5
v_call: TRBV7-4
cdr3_aa: CASSLVGMGQANQPQHF

j_call: TRBJ1-1
v_call: TRBV2
cdr3_aa: CASIGGSIEYTEAFF

j_call: TRBJ1-4
v_call: TRBV7-4
cdr3_aa: CASSQRTDPTNEKLFF

j_call: TRBJ2-5
v_call: TRBV20-1
cdr3_aa: CSASETGVFMETQYF

j_call: TRBJ2-2
v_call: TRBV7-9
cdr3_aa: CASSFLSGTGELFF

j_call: TRBJ2-3
v_call: TRBV6-5
cdr3_aa: CASRTGTALGDTQYF

j_call: TRBJ2-5
v_call: TRBV20-1
cdr3_aa: CSAPWPPERTQYF

j_call: TRBJ2-7
v_call: TRBV5-6
cdr3_aa: CASSSKRTGEYEQYF

j_call: TRBJ1-1
v_call: TRBV6-6
cdr3_aa: CASTTKSHIDEAFF

j_call: TRBJ2-2
v_call: TRBV4-1
cdr3_aa: CASSQSAQNTGELFF

j_call: TRBJ2-5
v_call: TRBV7-9
cdr3_aa: CASSVSGTSGGETQYF

j_call: TRBJ2-7
v_call: TRBV19
cdr3_aa: CASTVRGQYSDEQYF

j_call: TRBJ2-2
v_call: TRBV7-6
cdr3_aa: CASSFIAGGNTGELFF

j_call: TRBJ2-1
v_call: TRBV6-6
cdr3_aa: CASSYVAYNEQFF

j_call: TRBJ2-7
v_call: TRBV6-5
cdr3_aa: CASSLQGARYEQYF

j_call: TRBJ2-5
v_call: TRBV6-6
cdr3_aa: CASSYTLWEPEETQYF

j_call: TRBJ2-1
v_call: TRBV6-6
cdr3_aa: CASSYSGGPIDEQFF

j_call: TRBJ2-3
v_call: TRBV11-1
cdr3_aa: CASSLGESSTDTQYF

j_call: TRBJ2-7
v_call: TRBV7-4
cdr3_aa: CASSQRDGRVHEQYF

j_call: TRBJ1-2
v_call: TRBV6-6
cdr3_aa: CASRLGDDSYGYTF

j_call: TRBJ2-1
v_call: TRBV6-2/TRBV6-3
cdr3_aa: CASSRHGMGVYNEQFF

j_call: TRBJ2-5
v_call: TRBV11-2
cdr3_aa: CASRSSGTSGGWETQYF

j_call: TRBJ2-1
v_call: TRBV7-9
cdr3_aa: CASSPREEWNSYNEQFF

j_call: TRBJ1-4
v_call: TRBV7-6
cdr3_aa: CANSNRQPTNEKLFF

j_call: TRBJ2-2
v_call: TRBV19
cdr3_aa: CASSVITGGRNTGELFF

j_call: TRBJ1-1
v_call: TRBV13
cdr3_aa: CASSLPRAGGPKAEAFF